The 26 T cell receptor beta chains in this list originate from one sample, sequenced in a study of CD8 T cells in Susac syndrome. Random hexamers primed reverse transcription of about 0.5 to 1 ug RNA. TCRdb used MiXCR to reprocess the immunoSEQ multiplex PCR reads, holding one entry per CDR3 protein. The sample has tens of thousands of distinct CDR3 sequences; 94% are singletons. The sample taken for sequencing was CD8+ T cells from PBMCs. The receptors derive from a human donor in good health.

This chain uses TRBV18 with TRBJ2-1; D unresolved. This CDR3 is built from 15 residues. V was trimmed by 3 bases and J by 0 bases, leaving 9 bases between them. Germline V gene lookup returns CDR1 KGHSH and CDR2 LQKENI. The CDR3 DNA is TGTGCCAGCTCACCCGACCCTAGCTCCTACAATGAGCAGTTCTTC. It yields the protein CASSPDPSSYNEQFF.

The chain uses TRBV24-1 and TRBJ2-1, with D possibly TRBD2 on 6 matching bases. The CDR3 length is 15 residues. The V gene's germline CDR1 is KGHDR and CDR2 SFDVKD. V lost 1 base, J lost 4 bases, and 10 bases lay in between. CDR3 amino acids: CATSDLASAYNEQFF. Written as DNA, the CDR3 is TGTGCCACCAGTGATTTAGCTAGCGCTTACAATGAGCAGTTCTTC.

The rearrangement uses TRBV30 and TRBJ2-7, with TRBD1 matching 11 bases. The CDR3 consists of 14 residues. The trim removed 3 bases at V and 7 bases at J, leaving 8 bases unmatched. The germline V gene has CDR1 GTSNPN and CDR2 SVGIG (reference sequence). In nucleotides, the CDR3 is TGTGCCTGGAGCAAGGGGACAGGGGGTCGAGAGCAGTACGTC. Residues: CAWSKGTGGREQYV.

DNA of the CDR3: TGCAGTGCTACCATAGCGGGAGGGCCCTCCTACGAGCAGTACGTC. It specifies CSATIAGGPSYEQYV. The chain joins TRBV20-1 to TRBJ2-7, with 11 nucleotides matching TRBD2. J was trimmed by 0 bases and V by 4 bases; bases with no gene match: 5. The CDR3 consists of 15 residues. Germline assignment: CDR1 DFQATT and CDR2 SNEGSKA (reference sequence).

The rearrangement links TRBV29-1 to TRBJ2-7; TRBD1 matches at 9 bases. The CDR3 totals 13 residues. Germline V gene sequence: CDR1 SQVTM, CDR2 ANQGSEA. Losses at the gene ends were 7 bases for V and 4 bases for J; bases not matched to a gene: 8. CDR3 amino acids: CSGTGTGTYEQYF. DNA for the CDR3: TGCAGCGGAACGGGGACAGGGACTTACGAGCAGTACTTC.

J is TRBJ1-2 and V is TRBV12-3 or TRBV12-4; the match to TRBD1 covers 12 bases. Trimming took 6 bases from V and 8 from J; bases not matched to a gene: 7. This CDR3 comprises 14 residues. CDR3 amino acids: CASRPGQGAGGYTF. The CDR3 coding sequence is TGTGCCAGCAGACCGGGACAGGGGGCGGGGGGCTACACCTTC.

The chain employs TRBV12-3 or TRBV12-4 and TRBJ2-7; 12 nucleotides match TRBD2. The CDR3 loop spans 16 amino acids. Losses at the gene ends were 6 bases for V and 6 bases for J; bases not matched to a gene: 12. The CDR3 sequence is CASSSEPGTSGLEQYF. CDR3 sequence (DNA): TGTGCCAGCAGCTCCGAACCAGGGACTAGCGGGCTCGAGCAGTACTTC.

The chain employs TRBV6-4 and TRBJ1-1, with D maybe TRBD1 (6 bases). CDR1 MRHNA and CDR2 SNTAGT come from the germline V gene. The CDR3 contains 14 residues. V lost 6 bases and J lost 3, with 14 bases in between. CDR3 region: CASRGGGSDTEAFF. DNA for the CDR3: TGTGCCAGCAGAGGAGGGGGAAGCGACACTGAAGCTTTCTTT.

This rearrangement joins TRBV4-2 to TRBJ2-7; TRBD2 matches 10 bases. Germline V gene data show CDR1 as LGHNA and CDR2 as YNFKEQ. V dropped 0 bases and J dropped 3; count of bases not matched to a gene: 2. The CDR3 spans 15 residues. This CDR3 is CASSQDTSGNYEQYV. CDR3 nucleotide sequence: TGTGCCAGCAGCCAAGATACTAGCGGGAACTACGAGCAGTACGTC.

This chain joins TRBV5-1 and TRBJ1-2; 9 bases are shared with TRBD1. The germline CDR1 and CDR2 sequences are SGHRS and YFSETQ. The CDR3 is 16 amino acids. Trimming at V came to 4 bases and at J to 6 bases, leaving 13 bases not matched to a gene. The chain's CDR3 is CASSPGTGLGSDGYTF. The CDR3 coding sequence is TGCGCCAGCAGCCCCGGGACAGGGTTAGGATCTGATGGCTACACCTTC.

The CDR3 DNA reads TGTGCCACAAATCAGGGGAATCAGCCCCAGCATTTT. The encoded protein is CATNQGNQPQHF. V usage is TRBV15 and J usage is TRBJ1-5; possible D gene TRBD1, 6 bases. Per germline, CDR1 LNHNV and CDR2 YYDKDF (reference sequence). V shed 9 bases and J shed 4 bases, with 10 bases lying between them. The CDR3 consists of 12 residues.

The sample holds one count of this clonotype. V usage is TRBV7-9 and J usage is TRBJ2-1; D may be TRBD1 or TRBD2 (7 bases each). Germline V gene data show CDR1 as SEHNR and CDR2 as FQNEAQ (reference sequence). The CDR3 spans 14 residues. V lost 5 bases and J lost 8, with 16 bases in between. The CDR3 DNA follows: TGTGCCAGCAGCAGACAGGGAGGGTTTGATGAGCAGTTCTTC. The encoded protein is CASSRQGGFDEQFF.

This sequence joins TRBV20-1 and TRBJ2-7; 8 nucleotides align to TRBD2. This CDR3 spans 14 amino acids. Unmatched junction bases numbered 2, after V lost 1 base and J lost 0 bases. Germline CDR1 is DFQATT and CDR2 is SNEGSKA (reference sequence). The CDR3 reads CSARGLASSYEQYV. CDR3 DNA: TGCAGTGCTAGAGGACTAGCGAGCTCCTACGAGCAGTACGTC.

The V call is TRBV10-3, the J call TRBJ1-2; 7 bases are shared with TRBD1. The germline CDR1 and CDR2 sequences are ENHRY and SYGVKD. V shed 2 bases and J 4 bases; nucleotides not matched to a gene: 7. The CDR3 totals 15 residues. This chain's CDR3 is CAISETRDSRYGYTF. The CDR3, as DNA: TGTGCCATCAGTGAGACAAGGGACAGCCGCTATGGCTACACCTTC.

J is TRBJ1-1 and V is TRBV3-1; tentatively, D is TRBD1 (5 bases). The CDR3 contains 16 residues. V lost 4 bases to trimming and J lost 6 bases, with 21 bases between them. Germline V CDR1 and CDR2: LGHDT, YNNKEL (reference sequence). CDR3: CASSLLRAGFTAEAFF. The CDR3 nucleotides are TGTGCCAGCAGCCTCCTAAGGGCAGGGTTCACGGCTGAAGCTTTCTTT.

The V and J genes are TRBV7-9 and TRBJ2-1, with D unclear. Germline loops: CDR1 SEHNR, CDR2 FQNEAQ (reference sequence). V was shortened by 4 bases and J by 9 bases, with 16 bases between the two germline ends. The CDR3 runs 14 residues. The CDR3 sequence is CASSSPTTILEQFF. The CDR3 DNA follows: TGTGCCAGCAGCTCGCCAACCACTATCCTTGAGCAGTTCTTC.

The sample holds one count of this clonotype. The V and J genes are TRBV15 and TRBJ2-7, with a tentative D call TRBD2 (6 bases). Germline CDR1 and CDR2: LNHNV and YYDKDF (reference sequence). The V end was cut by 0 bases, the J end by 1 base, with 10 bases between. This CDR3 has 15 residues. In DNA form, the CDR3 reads TGTGCCACCAGCAGAGAGGGGGGTCAATCCTACGAGCAGTACGTC. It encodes CATSREGGQSYEQYV.

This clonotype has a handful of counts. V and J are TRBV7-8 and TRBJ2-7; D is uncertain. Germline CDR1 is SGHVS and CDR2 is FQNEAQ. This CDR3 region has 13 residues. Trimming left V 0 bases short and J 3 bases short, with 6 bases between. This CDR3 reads CASSLAPIYEQYV. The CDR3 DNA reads TGTGCCAGCAGCTTAGCGCCCATCTACGAGCAGTACGTC.

The CDR3 DNA follows: TGCAGCGTTGTTGGGCTAGCGGGGACCTATACGCAGTATTTT. It specifies CSVVGLAGTYTQYF. The chain uses TRBV29-1 and TRBJ2-3, with 9 bases matching TRBD2. This CDR3 is 14 amino acids long. J gave up 7 bases and V 4 bases, and 9 bases lay outside the gene matches. Germline CDR1 SQVTM, CDR2 ANQGSEA.

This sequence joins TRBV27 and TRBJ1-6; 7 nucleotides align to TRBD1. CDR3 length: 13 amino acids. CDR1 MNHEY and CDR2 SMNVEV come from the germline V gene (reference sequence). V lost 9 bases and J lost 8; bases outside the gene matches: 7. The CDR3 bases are TGTGCCAGTCACAGGGACAGTCATTCACCCCTCCACTTT. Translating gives CASHRDSHSPLHF.

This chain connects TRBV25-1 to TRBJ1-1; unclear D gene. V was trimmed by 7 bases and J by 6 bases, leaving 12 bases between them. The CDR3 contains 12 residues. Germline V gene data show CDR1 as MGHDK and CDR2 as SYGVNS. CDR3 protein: CASTQGLAEAFF. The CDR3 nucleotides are TGTGCCAGCACTCAAGGCCTCGCTGAAGCTTTCTTT.

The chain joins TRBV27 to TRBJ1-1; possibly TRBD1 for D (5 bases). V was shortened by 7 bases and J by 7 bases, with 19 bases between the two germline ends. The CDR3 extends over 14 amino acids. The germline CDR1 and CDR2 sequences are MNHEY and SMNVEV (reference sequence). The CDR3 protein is CASTPLWGDSEAFF. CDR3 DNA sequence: TGTGCCAGCACTCCACTGTGGGGTGACAGTGAAGCTTTCTTT.

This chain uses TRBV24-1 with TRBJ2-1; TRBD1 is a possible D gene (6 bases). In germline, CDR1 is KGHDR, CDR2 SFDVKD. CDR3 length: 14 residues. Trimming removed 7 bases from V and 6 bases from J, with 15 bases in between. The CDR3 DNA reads TGTGCCACCAGCGACAGGAGAGTCGGCAATGAGCAGTTCTTC. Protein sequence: CATSDRRVGNEQFF.

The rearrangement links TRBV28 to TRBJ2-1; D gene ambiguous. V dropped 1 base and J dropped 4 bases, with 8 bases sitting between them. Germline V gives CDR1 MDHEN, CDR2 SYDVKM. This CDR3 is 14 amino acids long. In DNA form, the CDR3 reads TGTGCCAGCAGTTTATTCGATAGATACAATGAGCAGTTCTTC. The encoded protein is CASSLFDRYNEQFF.

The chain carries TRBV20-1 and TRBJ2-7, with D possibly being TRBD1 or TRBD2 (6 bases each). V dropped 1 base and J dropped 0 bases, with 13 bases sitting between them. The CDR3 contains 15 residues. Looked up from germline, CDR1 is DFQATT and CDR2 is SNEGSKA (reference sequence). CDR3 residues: CSARVLGGNSYEQYF. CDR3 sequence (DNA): TGCAGTGCTAGAGTACTCGGGGGCAACTCCTACGAGCAGTACTTC.

The CDR3 nucleotides read TGTGCCAGCAAGTGGGGTCCGACGGACAACTATGGCTACACCTTC. It codes for CASKWGPTDNYGYTF. V usage is TRBV27 and J usage is TRBJ1-2; D remains ambiguous. Between the trimmed V and J ends, which lost 7 bases and 2 bases, there was a span of 17 bases. Per the germline V gene, CDR1 is MNHEY and CDR2 is SMNVEV (reference sequence). The CDR3 contains 15 residues.